Each of the 21 T cell receptor beta chains below was sequenced from the same sample in a study of radiation and T cells in renal cell carcinoma. Some clones are missing from TCRdb's copy, which holds only in-frame ones; the method was immunoSEQ multiplex PCR. The sample lists roughly 120,000 clones; about four fifths were seen once. The time point is: baseline pretreatment blood. Treatment denoted: 15 Gy SBRT to primary tumor, nephrectomy 4 weeks later. The sequencing here drew on blood, taken from a patient whose treatment included radiotherapy and nephrectomy. The receptors come from a woman aged 60-75 years with renal cell carcinoma.

This clone has just a few counts. The gene calls are TRBV5-6 and TRBJ1-2; 9 bases map to TRBD1. The CDR3 is 15 residues long. The V and J ends lost 3 bases and 2 bases, in that order; junction bases with no gene match: 5. Germline V gene data show CDR1 as SGHDT and CDR2 as YYEEEE. This CDR3 reads CASSYAGQGNYGYTF. Here the CDR3 DNA reads TGTGCCAGCAGCTACGCGGGACAGGGCAACTATGGCTACACCTTC.

The genes are TRBV7-2 and TRBJ1-5; a possible D gene is TRBD1 (5 bases). Germline CDR1 reads SGHTA; CDR2 reads FQGNSA. The V end was cut by 0 bases, the J end by 6 bases, with 18 bases between. The CDR3 length is 17 residues. The CDR3 DNA reads TGTGCCAGCAGCTTAGCTATGGCCAGGGCCAGTGGTCAGCCCCAGCATTTT. This translates into CASSLAMARASGQPQHF. Full variable domain (rest looked up from reference TRBV7-2 and TRBJ1-5): GAGVSQSPSNKVTEKGKDVELRCDPISGHTALYWYRQSLGQGLEFLIYFQGNSAPDKSGLPSDRFSAERTGGSVSTLTIQRTQQEDSAVYLCASSLAMARASGQPQHFGDGTRLSIL.

CDR3 nucleotides: TGTGCCAGCAGCCCTGGAGTTTACACTGAAGCTTTCTTT. This translates into CASSPGVYTEAFF. This chain uses TRBV11-2 with TRBJ1-1; no definite D call. V lost 5 bases, J lost 3 bases, and 10 bases lay in between. CDR3 length equals 13 residues. Germline loops: CDR1 SGHAT, CDR2 FQNNGV.

This rearrangement joins TRBV4-1 to TRBJ2-7, with D possibly being TRBD2 (6 bases). The CDR3 extends over 15 amino acids. Trimming left V 1 base short and J 0 bases short, with 10 bases between. Germline V gives CDR1 MGHRA, CDR2 YSYEKL. CDR3 residues: CASSQVGGLSYEQYF. Written as DNA, the CDR3 is TGCGCCAGCAGCCAAGTGGGGGGTCTCTCCTACGAGCAGTACTTC.

The chain has TRBV28 and TRBJ1-5, with D unresolved. This CDR3 region has 13 residues. Germline V CDR1 and CDR2: MDHEN, SYDVKM. Trimming left V 6 bases short and J 1 base short, with 7 bases between. The CDR3 DNA reads TGTGCCAGCAGCCCAGCAAGCAATCAGCCCCAGCATTTT. Protein sequence: CASSPASNQPQHF.

The chain couples TRBV28 to TRBJ1-1; the D is unclear. With 5 bases removed from V and 4 bases from J, the gap between germline ends came to 14 bases. The CDR3 consists of 14 residues. CDR1 and CDR2 from the germline V gene are MDHEN and SYDVKM. CDR3 sequence: CASSTIFSGTEAFF. Here the CDR3 DNA reads TGTGCCAGCAGTACCATCTTCTCTGGCACTGAAGCTTTCTTT.

The chain combines TRBV10-3 with TRBJ1-2, with D unresolved. Per the germline V gene, CDR1 is ENHRY and CDR2 is SYGVKD. Trimming left V 6 bases short and J 4 bases short, with 12 bases between. The CDR3 is 13 amino acids. CDR3 sequence reads: CAIRTGDFYGYTF. CDR3 DNA: TGTGCCATCAGGACGGGAGATTTCTATGGCTACACCTTC.

The chain has TRBV6-1 and TRBJ2-5; no clear D gene. Per the germline V gene, CDR1 is MNHNS and CDR2 is SASEGT. The V gene lost 7 bases and the J gene lost 3 bases, with 12 bases spanning the gap. The CDR3 loop spans 13 amino acids. The CDR3 protein is CASKLVGEETQYF. The CDR3 nucleotides read TGTGCCAGCAAGTTGGTCGGAGAAGAGACCCAGTACTTC.

This rearrangement joins TRBV9 to TRBJ2-7, with unresolved D. Germline V lookup: CDR1 SGDLS, CDR2 YYNGEE. The CDR3 runs 13 residues. Trimming removed 0 bases from V and 2 bases from J, with 6 bases in between. CDR3 sequence reads: CASSVEPAYEQYF. In nucleotides, the CDR3 is TGTGCCAGCAGCGTAGAGCCGGCCTACGAGCAGTACTTC.

J is TRBJ2-7 and V is TRBV5-1; TRBD1 aligns across 7 bases. V shed 4 bases and J 2 bases; nucleotides not matched to a gene: 3. The CDR3 sequence is 13 residues long. The germline V gene encodes CDR1 SGHRS and CDR2 YFSETQ. The CDR3 protein is CASSTGQTYEQYF. CDR3 DNA sequence: TGCGCCAGCAGCACGGGACAGACCTACGAGCAGTACTTC.

This clone appeared once. The chain carries TRBV4-1 and TRBJ2-7, with D maybe TRBD2 (6 bases). Germline V gene sequence: CDR1 MGHRA, CDR2 YSYEKL. The CDR3 length is 17 residues. V was shortened by 3 bases and J by 2 bases, with 20 bases between the two germline ends. CDR3 loop: CASSQGLQGFGTYEQYF. The DNA for the CDR3 is TGCGCCAGCAGCCAGGGACTCCAGGGATTCGGGACCTACGAGCAGTACTTC.

The chain combines TRBV10-3 with TRBJ2-7; D not resolved. Germline V gene lookup returns CDR1 ENHRY and CDR2 SYGVKD. This CDR3 contains 12 residues. With 8 bases removed from V and 7 bases from J, the gap between germline ends came to 15 bases. CDR3 in DNA: TGTGCCATCGTGACCAGTAATGGAGAGCAGTACTTC. Its protein is CAIVTSNGEQYF.

The genes are TRBV2 and TRBJ1-5; no reliable D call. CDR3 size: 16 residues. V lost 3 bases to trimming and J lost 8 bases, with 20 bases between them. The germline V gene has CDR1 SNHLY and CDR2 FYNNEI. This CDR3 reads CASSDLLLRKVEPQHF. The CDR3 DNA is TGTGCCAGCAGTGATCTTTTATTGCGAAAAGTGGAGCCCCAGCATTTT.

The chain recombines TRBV5-1 with TRBJ2-5; TRBD2 matches 9 bases. The CDR3 runs to 13 residues. Per germline, CDR1 SGHRS and CDR2 YFSETQ. V shed 6 bases, J shed 5 bases, and the junction held 5 bases outside the gene matches. This CDR3 reads CASKIAGVETQYF. DNA of the CDR3: TGCGCCAGCAAAATAGCGGGGGTGGAGACCCAGTACTTC. Combining the CDR3 with reference TRBV5-1 and TRBJ2-5 gives the whole variable domain KAGVTQTPRYLIKTRGQQVTLSCSPISGHRSVSWYQQTPGQGLQFLFEYFSETQRNKGNFPGRFSGRQFSNSRSEMNVSTLELGDSALYLCASKIAGVETQYFGPGTRLLVL.

CDR3: CASSFWKGDSGANVLTF. The CDR3 DNA reads TGTGCCAGCAGCTTCTGGAAGGGGGACAGTGGGGCCAACGTCCTGACTTTC. The chain combines TRBV9 with TRBJ2-6, with TRBD1 identical over 7 bases. The CDR3 is made up of 17 amino acids. The J segment lost 3 bases and the V segment lost 4 bases, leaving 10 bases of the junction unmatched. The germline V gene has CDR1 SGDLS and CDR2 YYNGEE. The whole variable domain, remainder taken from reference TRBV9 and TRBJ2-6, is DSGVTQTPKHLITATGQRVTLRCSPRSGDLSVYWYQQSLDQGLQFLIQYYNGEERAKGNILERFSAQQFPDLHSELNLSSLELGDSALYFCASSFWKGDSGANVLTFGAGSRLTVL.

This chain links TRBV19 with TRBJ1-4, with unresolved D. The germline V gene has CDR1 LNHDA and CDR2 SQIVND (reference sequence). This CDR3 comprises 11 residues. The V end was cut by 3 bases, the J end by 8 bases, with 4 bases between. The CDR3, as DNA: TGTGCCAGTAGTATCCGGGAAAAACTGTTTTTT. Protein sequence: CASSIREKLFF.

The rearrangement joins TRBV10-3 to TRBJ2-7; the D gene is possibly TRBD1 (6 bases). Germline CDR1 and CDR2: ENHRY and SYGVKD. The CDR3 covers 12 residues. The ends were cut back, 6 bases at V and 6 bases at J, with 12 bases in the middle. The CDR3 nucleotides read TGTGCCATCAGGCCAACAGGGTCCGAGCAGTACTTC. Amino acid sequence: CAIRPTGSEQYF.

The chain carries TRBV10-1 and TRBJ1-1; 7 bases fit TRBD1. The J segment lost 5 bases and the V segment lost 5 bases, leaving 5 bases of the junction unmatched. The V gene's germline CDR1 is WNHNN and CDR2 SYGVQD (reference sequence). The CDR3 contains 13 residues. This chain's CDR3 is CASSKGAGTEAFF. Written as DNA, the CDR3 is TGCGCCAGCAGTAAGGGGGCAGGTACTGAAGCTTTCTTT.

This chain connects TRBV28 to TRBJ1-6; no reliable D call. Trimming shortened V by 5 bases and J by 3 bases, and 11 bases separated the two germline ends. The CDR3 spans 15 residues. Looked up from germline, CDR1 is MDHEN and CDR2 is SYDVKM. The CDR3 region has the DNA TGTGCCAGCAGTACGCCGGGCTACTATAATTCACCCCTCCACTTT. Translating gives CASSTPGYYNSPLHF. The full variable domain, completed using reference TRBV28 and TRBJ1-6, is DVKVTQSSRYLVKRTGEKVFLECVQDMDHENMFWYRQDPGLGLRLIYFSYDVKMKEKGDIPEGYSVSREKKERFSLILESASTNQTSMYLCASSTPGYYNSPLHFGNGTRLTVT.

This sequence joins TRBV28 and TRBJ1-2, with D possibly being TRBD1 (5 bases). Trimming pared 2 bases from V and 8 bases from J, leaving 9 bases between. Per germline, CDR1 MDHEN and CDR2 SYDVKM. This CDR3 is built from 12 residues. CDR3 in DNA: TGTGCCAGCAGTTTACCAGGGTTAGGCTACACCTTC. Residues: CASSLPGLGYTF.

This clone was observed a single time. V is TRBV2 and J is TRBJ1-5; TRBD1 matches at 11 bases. The CDR3 runs 14 residues. The junction had 2 bases not matched to a gene; V was cut back by 4 bases and J by 6 bases. Germline loops: CDR1 SNHLY, CDR2 FYNNEI. CDR3 sequence: CASSGTGGVQPQHF. CDR3 DNA sequence: TGTGCCAGCAGTGGGACAGGGGGCGTTCAGCCCCAGCATTTT.